Here is one T cell receptor beta chain with its context. Its antigen remains unknown. This sample is drawn from a study of radiation and T cells in renal cell carcinoma. As to time point: blood 2 weeks post-SBRT. This sample's treatment: 15 Gy SBRT to primary tumor, nephrectomy 4 weeks later. The patient's renal cell carcinoma had clear cell pathology. Clones were read by immunoSEQ multiplex PCR, and TCRdb kept only the in-frame ones, dropping some. The sample has 150,000 to 180,000 clones, approximately 90% seen once. Study outcomes and limitations: Pretreatment tumor biopsies were lacking, so baseline clonotypes are unknown.

The V gene lost 8 bases and the J gene lost 3 bases, with 23 bases spanning the gap. CDR3 length: 17 residues. From germline, CDR1 is LNHDA and CDR2 SQIVND (reference sequence). This sample comprised blood, obtained from a patient whose treatment included radiotherapy and nephrectomy. The chain couples TRBV19 to TRBJ1-5; D might be TRBD1 (6 bases). The source of this sequence is a woman aged 45-59 years with renal cell carcinoma. Written as DNA, the CDR3 is TGTGCCAGTCAACAATTATTCCAGGGGAATGACAATCAGCCCCAGCATTTT. It is translated as CASQQLFQGNDNQPQHF.